This T cell receptor beta chain was identified in a study of control samples from healthy donors and cancer patients. Assay: immunoSEQ multiplex PCR; the TCRdb copy retains only in-frame clones and omits some. In the table there are over 200,000 clones, approximately 80% of which are singletons. The ends were cut back, 0 bases at V and 11 bases at J, with 10 bases in the middle. This CDR3 spans 12 amino acids. Germline V lookup: CDR1 MRHNA, CDR2 SNTAGT. The chain links TRBV6-4 to TRBJ1-1; no clear D. What was sequenced was PBMCs. This receptor was obtained from a woman between 55 and 75 years old with lung cancer. The chain's CDR3 is CASSDSTGWAFF. The CDR3 region has the DNA TGTGCCAGCAGTGACTCAACGGGATGGGCTTTCTTT.